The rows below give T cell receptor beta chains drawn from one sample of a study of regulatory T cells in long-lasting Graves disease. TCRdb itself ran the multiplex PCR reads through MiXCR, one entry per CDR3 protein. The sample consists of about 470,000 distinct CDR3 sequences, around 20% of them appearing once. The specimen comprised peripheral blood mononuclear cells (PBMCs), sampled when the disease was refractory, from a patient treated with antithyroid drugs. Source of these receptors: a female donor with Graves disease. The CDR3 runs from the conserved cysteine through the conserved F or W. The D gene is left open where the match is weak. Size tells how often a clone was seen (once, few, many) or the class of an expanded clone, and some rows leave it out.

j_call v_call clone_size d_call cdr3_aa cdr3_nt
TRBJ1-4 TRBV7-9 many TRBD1 CASSRTGSHEKLFF TGTGCCAGCAGCCGGACAGGGTCGCATGAAAAACTGTTTTTT
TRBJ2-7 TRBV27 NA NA CASSYGAREEQYF TGTGCCAGCAGTTATGGGGCGCGGGAAGAGCAGTACTTC
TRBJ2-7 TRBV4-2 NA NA CASSPQDTYEQYF TGTGCCAGCAGCCCACAGGATACCTACGAGCAGTACTTC
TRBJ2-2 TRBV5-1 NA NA CASSLDGEYTGELFF TGCGCCAGCAGCTTGGATGGCGAATACACCGGGGAGCTGTTTTTT
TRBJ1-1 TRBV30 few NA CAWSLGVITEAFF TGTGCCTGGAGTCTGGGGGTCATTACTGAAGCTTTCTTT
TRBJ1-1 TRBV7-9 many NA CASSNRRNEAFF TGTGCCAGCAGCAACCGGCGGAATGAAGCTTTCTTT
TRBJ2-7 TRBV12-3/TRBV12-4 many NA CASSFRPDEQYF TGTGCCAGCAGTTTTCGGCCCGACGAGCAGTACTTC
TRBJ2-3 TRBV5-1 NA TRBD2 CASSLDLAGPPDTQYF TGCGCCAGCAGCTTGGATTTAGCGGGCCCCCCAGATACGCAGTATTTT
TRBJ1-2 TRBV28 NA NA CATTKLNSLANYGYTF TGTGCCACGACAAAACTAAACAGCCTCGCTAACTATGGCTACACCTTC
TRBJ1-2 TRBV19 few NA CASSYRQSGYGYTF TGTGCCAGTAGTTACCGACAGTCTGGGTATGGCTACACCTTC
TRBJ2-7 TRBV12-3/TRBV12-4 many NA CASSFLGGGDEQYF TGTGCCAGCAGTTTTCTCGGGGGCGGGGACGAGCAGTACTTC
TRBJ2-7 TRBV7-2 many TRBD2 CASSKGLGLAGGPLNEQYF TGTGCCAGCAGCAAAGGCCTGGGACTAGCGGGAGGGCCGTTAAACGAGCAGTACTTC
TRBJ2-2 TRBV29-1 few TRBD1 CSVEDPGQESITGELFF TGCAGCGTTGAAGATCCGGGACAGGAAAGTATCACCGGGGAGCTGTTTTTT
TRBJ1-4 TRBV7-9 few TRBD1 CASSPQTTGGLRKLFF TGTGCCAGCAGCCCACAAACGACAGGGGGCTTGAGAAAACTGTTTTTT
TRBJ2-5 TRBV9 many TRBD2 CASSVSIGEGSPETQYF TGTGCCAGCAGCGTCTCGATTGGGGAGGGCTCTCCAGAGACCCAGTACTTC
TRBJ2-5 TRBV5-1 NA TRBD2 CASSLAGGRRETQYF TGCGCCAGCAGCTTGGCGGGCGGGAGGAGAGAGACCCAGTACTTC
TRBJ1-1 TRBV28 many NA CASSLSLGEAFF TGTGCCAGCAGTTTATCTCTTGGAGAAGCTTTCTTT
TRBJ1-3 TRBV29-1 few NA CSGSWGGNTIYF TGCAGCGGATCGTGGGGAGGAAACACCATATATTTT
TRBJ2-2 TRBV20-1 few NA CSARPRTVNTGELFF TGCAGTGCTAGACCAAGGACAGTGAACACCGGGGAGCTGTTTTTT
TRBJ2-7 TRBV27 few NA CASRVRVGAYEQYF TGTGCCAGCAGGGTCCGGGTAGGTGCCTACGAGCAGTACTTC
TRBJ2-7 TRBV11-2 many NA CASSYGTRAYEQYF TGTGCCAGCAGTTACGGGACTCGTGCCTACGAGCAGTACTTC
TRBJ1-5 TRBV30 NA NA CAWSVPLRRTSNQPQHF TGTGCCTGGAGTGTACCATTAAGACGGACGAGCAATCAGCCCCAGCATTTT
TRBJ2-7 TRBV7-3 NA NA CASSLTVGWEQYF TGTGCCAGCAGCTTAACGGTTGGGTGGGAGCAGTACTTC
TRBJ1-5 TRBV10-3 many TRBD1 CAISDRGSNQPQHF TGTGCCATCAGCGACAGGGGTAGCAATCAGCCCCAGCATTTT
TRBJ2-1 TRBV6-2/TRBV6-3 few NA CASSYSGESSYNEQFF TGTGCCAGCAGTTACTCTGGGGAGAGCTCCTACAATGAGCAGTTCTTC
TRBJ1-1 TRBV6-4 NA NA CASSNAGGAWNTEAFF TGTGCCAGCAGTAACGCCGGGGGAGCCTGGAACACTGAAGCTTTCTTT
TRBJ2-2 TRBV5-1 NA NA CASSSKDSHNTGALFF TGCGCCAGCAGCTCCAAGGACAGCCATAACACCGGGGCGCTGTTTTTT
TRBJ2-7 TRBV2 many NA CASSGGNYEQYF TGTGCCAGCAGTGGCGGGAACTACGAGCAGTACTTC
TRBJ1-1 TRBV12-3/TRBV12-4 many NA CASSPRTTEAFF TGTGCCAGCAGTCCCAGGACCACCGAAGCTTTCTTT
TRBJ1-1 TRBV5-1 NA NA CASSPGVEAFF TGCGCCAGCAGCCCGGGCGTGGAAGCTTTCTTT
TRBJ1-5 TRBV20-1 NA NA CSARMSGDYSNQPQHF TGCAGTGCTAGAATGTCAGGAGATTATAGCAATCAGCCCCAGCATTTT
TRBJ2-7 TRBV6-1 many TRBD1 CATLPEGQGKYEQYF TGTGCCACTCTCCCCGAGGGACAGGGGAAGTACGAGCAGTACTTC
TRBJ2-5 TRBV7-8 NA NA CASSPGAGAETQYF TGTGCCAGCAGCCCAGGGGCGGGTGCGGAGACCCAGTACTTC
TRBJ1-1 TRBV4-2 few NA CASSQDSTFF TGTGCCAGCAGCCAAGATTCAACTTTCTTT
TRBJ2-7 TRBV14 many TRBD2 CASSQETSGRDEQYF TGTGCCAGCAGCCAAGAAACTAGCGGGAGAGACGAGCAGTACTTC
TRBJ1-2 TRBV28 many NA CASSKRTVLLPKTGYTF TGTGCCAGCAGTAAGAGGACAGTACTCCTCCCGAAGACTGGCTACACCTTC
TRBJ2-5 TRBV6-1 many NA CASRGGETQYF TGTGCCAGCAGGGGCGGTGAGACCCAGTACTTC
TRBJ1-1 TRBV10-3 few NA CASGGMNTEAFF TGTGCCAGTGGGGGGATGAACACTGAAGCTTTCTTT
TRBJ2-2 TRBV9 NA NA CASSSQGEIGTGELFF TGTGCCAGCAGCTCGCAAGGGGAGATCGGCACCGGGGAGCTGTTTTTT
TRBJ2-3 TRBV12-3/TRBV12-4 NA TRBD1 CASTRQGLDTQYF TGTGCCAGCACCCGACAGGGTCTTGATACGCAGTATTTT
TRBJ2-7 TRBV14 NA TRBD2 CASSPVAGATYEQYF TGTGCCAGCAGCCCCGTGGCGGGAGCCACCTACGAGCAGTACTTC
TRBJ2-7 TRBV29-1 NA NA CSVAQSSYEQYF TGCAGCGTTGCCCAGAGCTCCTACGAGCAGTACTTC
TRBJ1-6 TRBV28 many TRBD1 CASSPSTGGNSPLHF TGTGCCAGCAGCCCCAGCACAGGGGGTAATTCACCCCTCCACTTT
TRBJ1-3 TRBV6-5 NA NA CASSYRALPYSGNTIYF TGTGCCAGCAGTTATAGAGCCTTACCATACTCTGGAAACACCATATATTTT
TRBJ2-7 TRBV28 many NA CASSFLGTYYEQYF TGTGCCAGCAGTTTCTTGGGAACGTACTACGAGCAGTACTTC
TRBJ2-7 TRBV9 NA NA CASSVDGSSYEQYF TGTGCCAGCAGCGTAGACGGAAGCTCCTACGAGCAGTACTTC
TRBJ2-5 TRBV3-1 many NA CASSQVVGTVQETQYF TGTGCCAGCAGCCAAGTCGTCGGGACCGTTCAAGAGACCCAGTACTTC
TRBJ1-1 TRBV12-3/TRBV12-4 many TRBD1 CASSFPGGEAFF TGTGCCAGCAGTTTCCCAGGGGGGGAAGCTTTCTTT
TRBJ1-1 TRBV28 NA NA CASSRESTTEAFF TGTGCCAGCAGCCGGGAATCAACGACTGAAGCTTTCTTT